Listed below are T cell receptor beta chains from one sample, sequenced in a study of shared clonotypes between healthy human individuals. Sequenced by immunoSEQ multiplex PCR; TCRdb stores in-frame clones only, minus some. Seen here are 2 million to 2.5 million clones, approximately 90% observed once, and the top ten hold approximately 0.39%. The sample taken for sequencing was naive CD4+ T cells from PBMCs. These TCRs come from a man between 18 and 35 years old in good health. Some clones in this sample may be carry-over from other donors' samples. Each CDR3 is given without its conserved first and last residue. Size values are once, few and many counts, or a class for expanded clones, and some rows have none.

j_call v_call clone_size cdr3_length cdr3_aa
TRBJ2-5 TRBV7-6 NA 12 ASSLGQSQETQY
TRBJ2-7 TRBV2 NA 12 ASTQGVPQGEQY
TRBJ2-7 TRBV6-1 NA 11 ASSQQGWQEQY
TRBJ1-5 TRBV30 NA 13 AWSPPPGLNQPQH
TRBJ1-2 TRBV11-2 NA 17 ASSLVEDRRGKLQDGYT
TRBJ2-5 TRBV6-5 NA 13 ASSYSLAGVGTQY
TRBJ1-4 TRBV15 NA 15 ATSRTRSPTTNEKLF
TRBJ1-5 TRBV5-4 NA 13 ASSLGGRLDQPQH
TRBJ2-5 TRBV28 NA 12 ASSRLAGEETQY
TRBJ2-7 TRBV27 NA 13 ASSLETGVSYEQY
TRBJ2-1 TRBV27 NA 15 ASSKTGSGRPYNEQF
TRBJ2-5 TRBV6-5 NA 13 ASRRSAGGGETQY
TRBJ1-4 TRBV19 NA 11 ASSSRVSEKLF
TRBJ2-7 TRBV12-2 NA 14 ASRLTPRASSYEQY
TRBJ2-1 TRBV5-1 NA 14 ASSLDPGLRYNEQF
TRBJ1-2 TRBV4-3 NA 15 ASSQSWDVSYSGGYT
TRBJ1-1 TRBV10-3 NA 12 AISEIGGKGEAF
TRBJ2-4 TRBV14 NA 13 ASSQTGEPKNIQY
TRBJ2-5 TRBV4-3 NA 13 ASSQGGAVTETQY
TRBJ2-7 TRBV7-2 NA 12 ASSLVLRDYEQY
TRBJ2-1 TRBV4-1 NA 14 ASSRTGTSLGDEQF
TRBJ2-3 TRBV6-5 NA 13 ASSYAGQTTDTQY
TRBJ1-5 TRBV7-9 NA 11 ASSEQGNQPQH
TRBJ2-3 TRBV2 NA 12 ASSDTESTDTQY
TRBJ1-1 TRBV10-2 NA 13 ASRDQRTLNTEAF
TRBJ2-1 TRBV28 NA 9 ASSLLREQF
TRBJ2-7 TRBV18 NA 13 ASSPPVGYSYEQY
TRBJ1-3 TRBV6-5 NA 11 ASSPGGGNTIY
TRBJ2-2 TRBV7-6 NA 14 ASSLGSGSGTGELF
TRBJ1-3 TRBV29-1 NA 10 SAEGGLDTIY
TRBJ2-6 TRBV29-1 NA 14 TALVQDRVGANVLT
TRBJ1-5 TRBV19 NA 14 ASSITGGAGGQPQH
TRBJ2-5 TRBV18 NA 11 ASSPQGVRTQY
TRBJ2-1 TRBV6-1 NA 13 ASSLGTSGDNEQF
TRBJ2-1 TRBV7-6 NA 11 ASSPGSENEQF
TRBJ1-1 TRBV28 once 11 ASSSTGRGEAF
TRBJ1-4 TRBV19 NA 12 ASSRLGANEKLF
TRBJ2-7 TRBV15 NA 13 ATGQEAGYFRRQY
TRBJ1-2 TRBV28 NA 13 ASSSGGSVRYGYT
TRBJ1-4 TRBV15 NA 12 ATSIRGRSEKLF
TRBJ1-4 TRBV19 NA 13 ASSKDRDRDEKLF
TRBJ2-3 TRBV7-8 NA 15 ASSPRQRGLGTDTQY
TRBJ2-7 TRBV6-1 NA 12 ASNQRLGEYEQY
TRBJ2-3 TRBV6-1 NA 13 ASTPSRDRRGTQY